This is a list of T cell receptor beta chains from one sample in a study of cytomegalovirus exposure and HLA in healthy donors. Sequencing was performed with immunoSEQ multiplex PCR; in TCRdb, only in-frame clones are kept and a portion is missing. Of 130,000 to 150,000 clones in the sample, about 87% were seen once. The sample comprised PBMCs. Receptors were obtained from a man between 18 and 35 years old in good health and CMV-seropositive. Both conserved end residues are part of each CDR3. D genes are given only for firm matches. For some rows the clone size is stated as once, few or many, or as a class when expanded; others skip it.

clone_size d_call j_call v_call cdr3_aa cdr3_nt
. . TRBJ1-2 TRBV9 CASSSEEVYTF TGTGCCAGCAGCTCGGAGGAGGTCTACACCTTC
. TRBD2 TRBJ2-1 TRBV5-1 CASSSYSGSSYNEQFF TGCGCCAGCAGCTCATATAGCGGGAGCTCCTACAATGAGCAGTTCTTC
. . TRBJ2-7 TRBV9 CASSVGAGASSYEQYF TGTGCCAGCAGCGTAGGAGCTGGGGCAAGCTCCTACGAGCAGTACTTC
. . TRBJ2-7 TRBV29-1 CSVEGEFYEQYF TGCAGCGTTGAGGGAGAGTTCTACGAGCAGTACTTC
. . TRBJ1-1 TRBV7-2 CASSWTVGTEAFF TGTGCCAGCAGCTGGACAGTGGGGACTGAAGCTTTCTTT
. TRBD2 TRBJ2-1 TRBV4-1 CASSQDRASGRGAENEQFF TGCGCCAGCAGCCAAGATAGGGCTAGCGGGAGGGGAGCTGAAAATGAGCAGTTCTTC
. . TRBJ2-2 TRBV9 CASSVGVGPLNTGELFF TGTGCCAGCAGCGTAGGGGTGGGGCCCTTGAACACCGGGGAGCTGTTTTTT
few . TRBJ1-6 TRBV11-2 CASSLGPAPLHF TGTGCCAGCAGCTTAGGTCCTGCACCCCTCCACTTT
once . TRBJ2-3 TRBV5-4 CASSTPQGTRTDTQYF TGTGCCAGCAGCACACCGCAGGGGACCCGCACAGATACGCAGTATTTT
. TRBD1 TRBJ2-1 TRBV7-3 CASSRTGGEDNEQFF TGTGCCAGCAGCCGGACAGGGGGAGAGGACAATGAGCAGTTCTTC
. . TRBJ2-6 TRBV5-1 CASSPSLSGANVLTF TGCGCCAGCAGCCCGAGTTTGTCTGGGGCCAACGTCCTGACTTTC
once TRBD1 TRBJ2-7 TRBV13 CASTTEDRASYEQYF TGTGCCAGCACCACCGAGGACAGGGCCTCCTACGAGCAGTACTTC
. . TRBJ2-7 TRBV28 CASSLKTTGYWASGNRAYEQYF TGTGCCAGCAGTCTAAAAACCACAGGGTATTGGGCTAGCGGAAACAGGGCCTACGAGCAGTACTTC
. . TRBJ2-3 TRBV5-1 CASSLPGDTQYF TGCGCCAGCAGCCTCCCGGGGGATACGCAGTATTTT
. . TRBJ2-7 TRBV5-1 CASSLGRTVREQYF TGCGCCAGCAGCTTGGGGAGGACCGTCCGCGAGCAGTACTTC
. . TRBJ2-2 TRBV18 CASSPGTYAGELFF TGTGCCAGCTCACCTGGGACTTACGCCGGGGAGCTGTTTTTT
. TRBD2 TRBJ2-5 TRBV2 CASSASGGEETQYF TGTGCCAGCAGCGCGTCTGGGGGGGAAGAGACCCAGTACTTC
. . TRBJ1-6 TRBV19 CASSIYGSSYNSPLHF TGTGCCAGTAGTATATATGGGAGCTCCTATAATTCACCCCTCCACTTT
. . TRBJ1-6 TRBV7-9 CASSPRRGNSPLHF TGTGCCAGCAGCCCGCGGCGGGGTAATTCACCCCTCCACTTT
. . TRBJ1-1 TRBV11-1 CASSLDIREQAFF TGTGCCAGCAGCCTAGATATCCGGGAGCAAGCTTTCTTT
. . TRBJ1-5 TRBV4-2 CASSQDLAQGNQPQHF TGTGCCAGCAGCCAAGATCTCGCGCAGGGAAATCAGCCCCAGCATTTT
few TRBD2 TRBJ2-5 TRBV6-1 CASVISGMETQYF TGTGCCAGCGTGATTAGCGGGATGGAGACCCAGTACTTC
. TRBD1 TRBJ1-4 TRBV6-1 CATTGGSGNEKLFF TGTGCCACCACAGGGGGGTCTGGGAATGAAAAACTGTTTTTT
. . TRBJ1-4 TRBV7-2 CASSLTGTNEKLFF TGTGCCAGCAGCTTAACAGGAACTAATGAAAAACTGTTTTTT
. TRBD2 TRBJ2-1 TRBV2 CASSGSGKLSYNEQFF TGTGCCAGCAGTGGTAGCGGGAAACTCTCCTACAATGAGCAGTTCTTC
. . TRBJ1-2 TRBV6-1 CASSEGLWQRNYGYTF TGTGCCAGCAGTGAAGGATTATGGCAAAGAAACTATGGCTACACCTTC
. . TRBJ2-7 TRBV28 CASSLSWSSYEQYF TGTGCCAGCAGTTTATCGTGGAGCTCCTACGAGCAGTACTTC
. . TRBJ2-1 TRBV6-5 CASSPPTSSYNEQFF TGTGCCAGCAGCCCCCCTACGAGCTCCTACAATGAGCAGTTCTTC
. . TRBJ2-1 TRBV7-9 CASSFRVAIGNEQFF TGTGCCAGCAGCTTCAGGGTAGCAATAGGGAATGAGCAGTTCTTC
. . TRBJ2-7 TRBV11-2 CASNQDRSRGEQYF TGTGCCAGCAATCAGGACAGAAGCAGGGGCGAGCAGTACTTC
. . TRBJ2-5 TRBV6-5 CASSYSMAGRETQYF TGTGCCAGCAGTTACTCGATGGCAGGGAGGGAGACCCAGTACTTC
. TRBD1 TRBJ1-6 TRBV18 CASSPPNRGSYSPLHF TGTGCCAGCTCACCACCAAACAGGGGCTCTTATTCACCCCTCCACTTT
few TRBD1 TRBJ1-2 TRBV2 CASSEVQGYYGYTF TGTGCCAGCAGTGAAGTACAGGGGTACTATGGCTACACCTTC
. TRBD1 TRBJ2-5 TRBV7-9 CASSRSTGGIQYF TGTGCCAGCAGCCGCTCGACAGGGGGCATCCAGTACTTC
. TRBD1 TRBJ1-5 TRBV6-1 CASSEGTGGSLRQPQHF TGTGCCAGCAGTGAAGGGACAGGGGGCTCGCTGAGACAGCCCCAGCATTTT